Listed below are T cell receptor beta chains from one sample, sequenced in a study of graft-versus-host responses after intestinal transplantation. Only in-frame clones appear in the TCRdb table, and some are missing; sequencing was by immunoSEQ multiplex PCR. The data show 1,500 to 2,000 clones, with 90% to 95% seen just once and 2% to 3% held by the top ten. The specimen was PBMCs, collected 16 days after intestinal transplant. Every receptor here comes from a human patient who received an intestinal transplant, so some T cells may come from the graft donor. Both conserved end residues are part of each CDR3. Each record gives: J gene, clone size, D gene, V gene, CDR3 protein, CDR3 DNA. A D gene is named only where the DNA matches it firmly. Only part of the rows carry a size: once, few, many, or a class if the clone is expanded.

TRBJ2-5,.,.,TRBV5-6,CASSFSETQYF,TGTGCCAGCAGCTTTTCCGAGACCCAGTACTTC
TRBJ2-6,.,TRBD1,TRBV27,CASSLVAGQGFSGANVLTF,TGTGCCAGCAGTTTGGTTGCGGGACAGGGTTTTTCTGGGGCCAACGTCCTGACTTTC
TRBJ2-1,.,.,TRBV7-9,CASSGGTAHNEQFF,TGTGCCAGCAGCGGAGGGACAGCGCACAATGAGCAGTTCTTC
TRBJ2-7,.,.,TRBV15,CATSRDNGRYEQYF,TGTGCCACCAGCAGAGATAATGGGAGGTACGAGCAGTACTTC
TRBJ1-6,.,.,TRBV30,CAWSVGGSSSPLHF,TGTGCCTGGAGTGTGGGGGGCAGTTCTTCACCCCTCCACTTT
TRBJ2-2,.,.,TRBV11-2,CASRGGTGELFF,TGTGCCAGCAGGGGGGGAACCGGGGAGCTGTTTTTT
TRBJ2-3,.,.,TRBV9,CASTRELHVATDTQYF,TGTGCCAGCACTCGTGAGCTACACGTGGCCACAGATACGCAGTATTTT
TRBJ2-3,.,.,TRBV28,CASSPSGGTDTQYF,TGTGCCAGCAGTCCAAGTGGAGGCACAGATACGCAGTATTTT
TRBJ2-1,.,TRBD2,TRBV6-4,CASSDSTSGYNEQFF,TGTGCCAGCAGTGACTCGACTAGCGGGTACAATGAGCAGTTCTTC
TRBJ1-2,.,.,TRBV10-1,CASSRRRGSRKTYGYTF,TGCGCCAGCAGTCGTAGAAGAGGATCGCGAAAGACCTATGGCTACACCTTC
TRBJ2-7,.,TRBD1,TRBV19,CASYLTGPGSLQYF,TGTGCCAGTTACCTGACAGGGCCGGGCTCCCTCCAGTACTTC
TRBJ2-1,.,.,TRBV9,CASSVETSNEQFF,TGTGCCAGCAGCGTAGAAACTAGCAATGAGCAGTTCTTC
TRBJ1-6,.,.,TRBV7-9,CASSLGGFPAGSYNSPLHF,TGTGCCAGCAGCTTAGGGGGTTTTCCGGCAGGGAGCTATAATTCACCCCTCCACTTT
TRBJ1-1,.,.,TRBV4-1,CASSQGASGTEAFF,TGCGCCAGCAGCCAAGGCGCCTCGGGCACTGAAGCTTTCTTT
TRBJ2-2,few,TRBD2,TRBV6-4,CASSASGGATGELFF,TGTGCCAGCAGTGCTAGCGGGGGGGCCACCGGGGAGCTGTTTTTT
TRBJ2-2,.,TRBD2,TRBV4-1,CASSQVRLAGGNTGELFF,TGCGCCAGCAGCCAAGTTAGACTAGCGGGAGGGAACACCGGGGAGCTGTTTTTT
TRBJ1-1,few,.,TRBV5-4,CASSLGVYSNTEAFF,TGTGCCAGCAGCTTGGGTGTCTACTCGAACACTGAAGCTTTCTTT
TRBJ2-7,.,.,TRBV21-1,CASSKQGEQYF,TGTGCCAGCAGCAAACAGGGCGAGCAGTACTTC
TRBJ2-1,.,.,TRBV29-1,CSVSKLDPYNEQFF,TGCAGCGTTTCCAAACTAGACCCCTACAATGAGCAGTTCTTC
TRBJ1-5,.,.,TRBV19,CASSDSNQPQHF,TGTGCCAGTAGTGACAGCAATCAGCCCCAGCATTTT
TRBJ2-7,.,TRBD1,TRBV6-5,CASSSGGSYEQYF,TGTGCCAGCAGTTCAGGGGGTTCCTACGAGCAGTACTTC
TRBJ1-4,.,.,TRBV18,CASSPPDFELGATNEKLFF,TGTGCCAGCTCACCACCGGATTTCGAGCTGGGGGCAACTAATGAAAAACTGTTTTTT
TRBJ2-5,.,.,TRBV7-6,CASRGAFETQYF,TGTGCCAGCAGGGGGGCTTTCGAGACCCAGTACTTC
TRBJ2-2,.,TRBD1,TRBV10-3,CAISESIGTGRSTGELFF,TGTGCCATCAGTGAGTCGATAGGGACAGGGCGGTCCACCGGGGAGCTGTTTTTT
TRBJ2-7,.,TRBD1,TRBV6-1,CASRLTGDYEQYF,TGTGCCAGCAGGTTGACAGGGGACTACGAGCAGTACTTC
TRBJ1-2,.,.,TRBV7-9,CASSLDPVEIEALVAGYTF,TGTGCCAGCAGCTTAGATCCCGTCGAGATCGAGGCCCTCGTTGCTGGCTACACCTTC
TRBJ2-7,.,.,TRBV2,CASSELVGGEGYEQYF,TGTGCCAGCAGTGAACTTGTGGGGGGCGAAGGGTACGAGCAGTACTTC
TRBJ2-7,.,TRBD1,TRBV6-5,CASSYVDRGYEQYF,TGTGCCAGCAGTTACGTGGACAGGGGCTACGAGCAGTACTTC
TRBJ2-5,.,TRBD1,TRBV2,CASSESPSGGETQYF,TGTGCCAGCAGTGAATCACCTTCAGGGGGAGAGACCCAGTACTTC
TRBJ2-7,once,TRBD2,TRBV4-2,CASSQGAGLAAYEQYF,TGTGCCAGCAGCCAAGGGGCGGGACTAGCGGCATACGAGCAGTACTTC
TRBJ2-5,.,TRBD2,TRBV14,CASSQEFREGAETQYF,TGTGCCAGCAGCCAAGAATTCCGGGAGGGCGCTGAGACCCAGTACTTC
TRBJ2-7,.,.,TRBV30,CAWSRRGLSYEQYF,TGTGCCTGGAGTAGGCGGGGGCTATCCTACGAGCAGTACTTC
TRBJ2-7,.,.,TRBV27,CASSWEGYEQYF,TGTGCCAGCAGTTGGGAAGGCTACGAGCAGTACTTC
TRBJ2-1,.,.,TRBV4-1,CASSQVPSNEQFF,TGCGCCAGCAGCCAAGTCCCCTCCAATGAGCAGTTCTTC
TRBJ1-4,.,.,TRBV27,CASSRRQRRNEKLFF,TGTGCCAGCAGTAGAAGACAGCGAAGAAATGAAAAACTGTTTTTT
TRBJ2-7,.,TRBD2,TRBV10-2,CASSGVAGGYEQYF,TGCGCCAGCAGTGGGGTAGCGGGAGGTTACGAGCAGTACTTC
TRBJ1-5,.,.,TRBV2,CASNGQSNQPQHF,TGTGCCAGCAACGGACAGAGCAATCAGCCCCAGCATTTT
TRBJ2-5,.,TRBD2,TRBV29-1,CSVEDPSSGDYQETQYF,TGCAGCGTTGAAGATCCTTCTAGCGGGGACTACCAAGAGACCCAGTACTTC
TRBJ1-6,.,.,TRBV6-6,CASSFLPQGINSPLHF,TGTGCCAGCAGTTTCTTACCACAGGGTATTAATTCACCCCTCCACTTT
TRBJ1-6,.,TRBD1,TRBV7-9,CASSLEGDSPPLHF,TGTGCCAGCAGCTTAGAGGGGGACAGTCCTCCCCTCCACTTT
TRBJ2-6,.,.,TRBV9,CASSRYTASSGANVLTF,TGTGCCAGCAGCCGGTATACAGCGAGCTCTGGGGCCAACGTCCTGACTTTC
TRBJ2-5,.,.,TRBV27,CASSFTAGPLQETQYF,TGTGCCAGCAGTTTTACTGCAGGGCCACTCCAAGAGACCCAGTACTTC
TRBJ2-1,.,TRBD2,TRBV2,CASRRGLYYNEQFF,TGTGCCAGCAGGAGGGGACTATATTACAATGAGCAGTTCTTC
TRBJ2-7,.,TRBD1,TRBV23-1,CASRRDRASEQYF,TGCGCCAGCAGACGAGACAGGGCTTCCGAGCAGTACTTC
TRBJ2-3,.,.,TRBV11-2,CASSFSTPGVLGTDTQYF,TGTGCCAGCAGCTTCTCAACCCCTGGAGTTTTAGGCACAGATACGCAGTATTTT
TRBJ2-4,.,.,TRBV2,CASSDERTPKNIQYF,TGTGCCAGCAGTGACGAACGTACCCCCAAAAACATTCAGTACTTC
TRBJ2-7,.,.,TRBV4-1,CASSNSPYEQYF,TGCGCCAGCAGCAATAGCCCCTACGAGCAGTACTTC
TRBJ2-7,.,TRBD2,TRBV23-1,CASSLGGIRKEQYF,TGCGCCAGCAGCCTGGGGGGGATTAGAAAAGAGCAGTACTTC
TRBJ2-7,once,.,TRBV4-1,CASSPAPDGTYEQYF,TGCGCCAGCAGCCCTGCACCGGACGGAACCTACGAGCAGTACTTC
TRBJ1-6,.,.,TRBV18,CASSQMTGSDSPLHF,TGTGCCAGCTCCCAGATGACGGGGTCGGATTCACCCCTCCACTTT
TRBJ2-1,once,TRBD1,TRBV18,CATGTGGYNEQFF,TGTGCCACCGGGACAGGGGGCTACAATGAGCAGTTCTTC
TRBJ1-1,.,TRBD1,TRBV6-5,CASSKDRGILAFF,TGTGCCAGCAGTAAGGACAGGGGCATATTAGCTTTCTTT
TRBJ2-7,.,TRBD2,TRBV11-2,CASSSTPASGSYEQYF,TGTGCCAGCAGCTCTACTCCAGCTAGCGGGAGTTACGAGCAGTACTTC
TRBJ2-3,once,.,TRBV5-4,CASSLGTGRTDTQYF,TGTGCCAGCAGCTTGGGAACAGGTCGCACAGATACGCAGTATTTT
TRBJ2-7,.,.,TRBV15,CATSRDNRASYEQYF,TGTGCCACCAGCAGAGATAACAGGGCCTCCTACGAGCAGTACTTC
TRBJ2-7,.,.,TRBV28,CASSLGYEQYF,TGTGCCAGCAGTTTAGGGTACGAGCAGTACTTC
TRBJ2-3,once,TRBD2,TRBV19,CASSNGLAADTQYF,TGTGCCAGTAGTAACGGACTAGCAGCAGATACGCAGTATTTT
TRBJ2-7,.,.,TRBV13,CASSLDPRSFTEQYF,TGTGCCAGCAGCTTAGATCCCCGCTCCTTCACCGAGCAGTACTTC
TRBJ2-1,once,TRBD2,TRBV15,CATSREVREGDNEQFF,TGTGCCACCAGCAGAGAGGTGCGGGAGGGAGACAATGAGCAGTTCTTC